This TCR beta chain was profiled in a study of shared clonotypes between healthy human individuals. Study in general: For every donor, three CD4 naive, three CD4 memory, two CD8 naive and one CD8 memory plates were used. Study-wide results and caveats: Having only a few donors restricted how much genetic and exposure-history diversity was captured. Blood was the sole source, and tissue repertoires probably differ.

Concerning this clone itself: Its antigen is not known.

Naive CD8 cells, CD45RO-negative and positively selected for CCR7, excluded terminally differentiated effector memory CD45RA+ cells. Germline assignment: CDR1 SEHNR and CDR2 FQNEAQ (reference sequence). The CDR3 is made up of 13 amino acids. The germline V and J ends were trimmed by 1 base and 13 bases, with 13 bases remaining between them. Repertoires were generated with immunoSEQ multiplex PCR, while TCRdb's copy carries only in-frame clones and drops some. Among roughly 2,000,000 clones listed, approximately 94% were seen once. The rearrangement uses TRBV7-9 and TRBJ2-2, with a tentative D call TRBD1 (6 bases). The sequence came from a man aged 18 to 29 in good health. Material for sequencing was naive CD8+ T cells sorted from blood. DNA for the CDR3: TGTGCCAGCAGCTTAGTGGGACACGCCGGGCTGTTTTTT. Its translation is CASSLVGHAGLFF.